One and the same sample provided the 25 T cell receptor beta chains below, sequenced in a study of blood T cell repertoires in COVID-19. Sequencing was performed with immunoSEQ multiplex PCR; in TCRdb, only in-frame clones are kept and a portion is missing. The sample has roughly 90,000 clones, under 85% seen once; the top ten hold approximately 2%. The sample comprised peripheral blood. Receptor source: a woman aged 70-85 years with acute or convalescent COVID-19.

Comment on this clone: The sample contains more than one DNA sequence encoding this CDR3. The chain recombines TRBV6-5 with TRBJ2-5; 10 bases map to TRBD2. Germline V CDR1 and CDR2: MNHEY, SVGAGI. V was clipped by 6 bases and J by 2 bases; unmatched bases: 0. The length of the CDR3 is 13 residues. DNA for the CDR3: TGTGCCAGCAGACTAGCGGGGCAAGAGACCCAGTACTTC. Encoded protein: CASRLAGQETQYF.

This clone has more than one count but fewer than ten. The genes are TRBV11-3 and TRBJ1-1; D possibly corresponds to TRBD1 (6 bases). Trimming cost V 7 bases and J 1 base, with 13 bases left between them. Germline CDR1 reads SGHNT; CDR2 reads YENEEA. The CDR3 consists of 14 residues. CDR3 protein: CASTLRGTNTEAFF. The CDR3 bases are TGTGCCAGCACCCTTAGGGGGACGAACACTGAAGCTTTCTTT. The entire variable domain, with the rest obtained from reference TRBV11-3 and TRBJ1-1, is as follows: EAGVVQSPRYKIIEKKQPVAFWCNPISGHNTLYWYLQNLGQGPELLIRYENEEAVDDSQLPKDRFSAERLKGVDSTLKIQPAELGDSAVYLCASTLRGTNTEAFFGQGTRLTVV.

This chain uses TRBV6-6 with TRBJ1-2; D remains ambiguous. The CDR3 is made up of 12 amino acids. V lost 9 bases and J lost 0, with 8 bases in between. The germline gives CDR1 MNHNY, CDR2 SVGAGI (reference sequence). CDR3 loop: CASGRANYGYTF. The CDR3, as DNA: TGTGCCAGTGGGAGAGCTAACTATGGCTACACCTTC.

V gene TRBV11-2 combines with J gene TRBJ2-1, with D possibly TRBD1 on 5 matching bases. This CDR3 contains 15 residues. V lost 2 bases, J lost 2 bases, and 10 bases lay in between. CDR1 SGHAT and CDR2 FQNNGV come from the germline V gene. The DNA for the CDR3 is TGTGCCAGCAGCTTACCCAGGGCACCCTACAATGAGCAGTTCTTC. It specifies CASSLPRAPYNEQFF.

The chain is built from TRBV5-1 and TRBJ1-1; possible D gene TRBD1, 5 bases. Germline V gives CDR1 SGHRS, CDR2 YFSETQ. The CDR3 extends over 14 amino acids. Trimming shortened V by 5 bases and J by 6 bases, and 17 bases separated the two germline ends. CDR3 protein: CASRSTDSISEAFF. CDR3 bases: TGCGCCAGCAGGTCGACAGACAGCATTTCTGAAGCTTTCTTT. The complete variable domain, with remaining parts taken from reference TRBV5-1 and TRBJ1-1, reads KAGVTQTPRYLIKTRGQQVTLSCSPISGHRSVSWYQQTPGQGLQFLFEYFSETQRNKGNFPGRFSGRQFSNSRSEMNVSTLELGDSALYLCASRSTDSISEAFFGQGTRLTVV.

A few counts support this clone. The CDR3 here is CASSPSATGTGELFF. The CDR3 coding sequence is TGTGCCAGCTCACCCAGCGCCACAGGCACCGGGGAGCTGTTTTTT. The V gene is TRBV18, the J gene TRBJ2-2, with D possibly TRBD1 on 5 matching bases. CDR3 length: 15 amino acids. V dropped 3 bases and J dropped 4 bases, with 12 bases sitting between them. Germline assignment: CDR1 KGHSH and CDR2 LQKENI.

This sequence joins TRBV7-8 and TRBJ2-1; perhaps TRBD1 as D (5 bases). V was trimmed by 5 bases and J by 7 bases, leaving 9 bases between them. This CDR3 comprises 12 residues. CDR1 SGHVS and CDR2 FQNEAQ come from the germline V gene. CDR3: CASSRQLNEQFF. DNA of the CDR3: TGTGCCAGCAGCAGACAGCTTAATGAGCAGTTCTTC.

This chain connects TRBV5-1 to TRBJ2-5; possible D gene TRBD1, 6 bases. Trimming stripped 2 bases from V and 5 bases from J, with 19 bases between. This CDR3 region has 16 residues. Germline lookup yields CDR1 SGHRS and CDR2 YFSETQ. The DNA for the CDR3 is TGCGCCAGCAGCTTTGAGGGGCTTACAGGGACGGAGACCCAGTACTTC. Its translation: CASSFEGLTGTETQYF.

This clone showed up just a few times. The V gene is TRBV7-8, the J gene TRBJ1-3, with D possibly matching TRBD1 (5 bases). Germline V gives CDR1 SGHVS, CDR2 FQNEAQ. The CDR3 runs 15 residues. Trimming removed 5 bases from V and 1 base from J, with 12 bases in between. The CDR3 loop is CASSPGTSSGNTIYF. CDR3 sequence (DNA): TGTGCCAGCAGCCCTGGGACTTCATCTGGAAACACCATATATTTT. Based on the CDR3 plus reference TRBV7-8 and TRBJ1-3, the full variable domain is GAGVSQSPRYKVAKRGQDVALRCDPISGHVSLFWYQQALGQGPEFLTYFQNEAQLDKSGLPSDRFFAERPEGSVSTLKIQRTQQEDSAVYLCASSPGTSSGNTIYFGEGSWLTVV.

The chain couples TRBV5-1 to TRBJ1-3; 8 nucleotides match TRBD1. The V gene's germline CDR1 is SGHRS and CDR2 YFSETQ. V gave up 4 bases and J gave up 2 bases; unmatched junction bases: 5. The CDR3 loop spans 15 amino acids. The CDR3 region is CASSIGQGTGNTIYF. Written as DNA, the CDR3 is TGCGCCAGCAGCATCGGACAGGGTACTGGAAACACCATATATTTT.

Points on this clone: Sequence at one end of the junction differs from germline and may be a read error. V gene TRBV7-2 combines with J gene TRBJ1-1, with TRBD1 matching 8 bases. The germline V gene has CDR1 SGHTA and CDR2 FQGNSA. This CDR3 is built from 14 residues. CDR3: CASSLQGANIEAFF. The CDR3 DNA reads as TGTGCCAGCAGCTTACAGGGGGCCAACATTGAAGCTTTCTTT.

Written as DNA, the CDR3 is TGCGCCAGCAGCTTGGAGGTAGGGGGGGCCTACAATGAGCAGTTCTTC. The encoded protein is CASSLEVGGAYNEQFF. The genes are TRBV5-1 and TRBJ2-1; a weak D match, TRBD2 (7 bases). In germline, CDR1 is SGHRS, CDR2 YFSETQ. This CDR3 is built from 16 residues. The V end was cut by 0 bases, the J end by 2 bases, with 12 bases between. The full variable domain, in which reference TRBV5-1 and TRBJ2-1 provide the parts outside the CDR3, is KAGVTQTPRYLIKTRGQQVTLSCSPISGHRSVSWYQQTPGQGLQFLFEYFSETQRNKGNFPGRFSGRQFSNSRSEMNVSTLELGDSALYLCASSLEVGGAYNEQFFGPGTRLTVL.

The chain is built from TRBV24-1 and TRBJ2-1; D gene ambiguous. The CDR3 length is 14 residues. From germline, CDR1 is KGHDR and CDR2 SFDVKD. V lost 10 bases and J lost 0, with 12 bases in between. CDR3 in DNA: TGTGCCACAGCGACGGCCAGCTCCTACAATGAGCAGTTCTTC. This gives the protein CATATASSYNEQFF.

The V call is TRBV6-6, the J call TRBJ2-3, with TRBD1 matching over 10 bases. This CDR3 has 15 amino acids. With 6 bases clipped from V and 4 bases from J, the junction kept 7 bases outside the gene matches. Germline values: CDR1 MNHNY, CDR2 SVGAGI (reference sequence). CDR3 nucleotide sequence: TGTGCCAGCAGCCCCGGGACAGGGGTAGCAGATACGCAGTATTTT. Amino acids: CASSPGTGVADTQYF.

Notes on this clone: This CDR3 is also generated by other DNA sequences in the sample. The rearrangement uses TRBV2 and TRBJ2-1, with D tentatively TRBD1 (5 bases). The length of the CDR3 is 13 residues. Between the trimmed V and J ends, which lost 1 base and 6 bases, there was a span of 7 bases. Per the germline V gene, CDR1 is SNHLY and CDR2 is FYNNEI. Written as DNA, the CDR3 is TGTGCCAGCAGTGAAGGGGGCGGCAATGAGCAGTTCTTC. Its translation is CASSEGGGNEQFF.

The V gene is TRBV5-6, the J gene TRBJ1-2; the D is unclear. The CDR3 spans 12 residues. Looked up from germline, CDR1 is SGHDT and CDR2 is YYEEEE. Trimming took 2 bases from V and 7 from J, leaving 9 bases between them. The CDR3 here is CASSFTVSGYTF. The CDR3 nucleotides are TGTGCCAGCAGCTTTACGGTTAGTGGCTACACCTTC.

The V call is TRBV11-2, the J call TRBJ1-1; 7 bases fit TRBD1. Germline assignment: CDR1 SGHAT and CDR2 FQNNGV. The CDR3 has 17 amino acids. The junction had 12 bases not matched to a gene; V was cut back by 5 bases and J by 0 bases. CDR3 loop: CASSGTGTATMNTEAFF. CDR3 coding DNA: TGTGCCAGCAGCGGGACCGGGACAGCGACGATGAACACTGAAGCTTTCTTT.

Concerning this clone itself: One junction end disagrees with the germline gene, perhaps due to a read error. The chain recombines TRBV7-7 with TRBJ2-3, with D tentatively TRBD2 (5 bases). Germline CDR1 is SSHAT and CDR2 is FNYEAQ (reference sequence). This CDR3 contains 15 residues. CDR3 coding DNA: TGTGCTAGCAGCTTAGGCCGGGGAGGCACAGATACGCAGTATTTT. Its translation is CASSLGRGGTDTQYF.

The chain recombines TRBV28 with TRBJ2-5; tentative D call: TRBD2 (6 bases). V was cut by 7 bases and J by 5 bases, with 14 bases left in between. Germline V gene data show CDR1 as MDHEN and CDR2 as SYDVKM. CDR3 length: 13 amino acids. In nucleotides, the CDR3 is TGTGCCAGCAACTCCGGGAGTAAGGAGACCCAGTACTTC. Its protein is CASNSGSKETQYF.

The J gene is TRBJ1-1, the V gene TRBV28; 7 bases match TRBD1. The trim removed 5 bases at V and 5 bases at J, leaving 11 bases unmatched. This CDR3 contains 15 residues. Germline values: CDR1 MDHEN, CDR2 SYDVKM. CDR3 loop: CASSAPLDRTTEAFF. Here the CDR3 DNA reads TGTGCCAGCAGTGCGCCCCTGGACAGGACAACTGAAGCTTTCTTT.

The chain employs TRBV5-1 and TRBJ1-2, with D perhaps TRBD1 (6 bases). The CDR3 is 15 residues long. Germline V gives CDR1 SGHRS, CDR2 YFSETQ. Trimming cost V 3 bases and J 8 bases, with 20 bases left between them. The CDR3 protein is CASSSSTQGIGGYTF. The DNA for the CDR3 is TGCGCCAGCAGCTCCAGTACTCAGGGGATTGGGGGCTACACCTTC.

This chain joins TRBV11-2 and TRBJ1-5; D may be TRBD1 (6 bases). V lost 6 bases to trimming and J lost 0 bases, with 12 bases between them. The V gene's germline CDR1 is SGHAT and CDR2 FQNNGV. The CDR3 is 15 amino acids. In nucleotides, the CDR3 is TGTGCCAGCAGTCGAGAGGGGGTTAGCAATCAGCCCCAGCATTTT. Its protein product is CASSREGVSNQPQHF. Combining the CDR3 with reference TRBV11-2 and TRBJ1-5 gives the whole variable domain EAGVAQSPRYKIIEKRQSVAFWCNPISGHATLYWYQQILGQGPKLLIQFQNNGVVDDSQLPKDRFSAERLKGVDSTLKIQPAKLEDSAVYLCASSREGVSNQPQHFGDGTRLSIL.

The chain recombines TRBV5-1 with TRBJ1-1; D is perhaps TRBD1 (5 bases). V lost 0 bases, J lost 4 bases, and 13 bases lay in between. The CDR3 totals 15 residues. Germline-derived CDR1 and CDR2 are SGHRS and YFSETQ. CDR3 sequence (DNA): TGCGCCAGCAGCTTGGAGACGGCAGGGCCCACTGAAGCTTTCTTT. It specifies CASSLETAGPTEAFF.

This clone has a handful of counts. V gene TRBV5-1 combines with J gene TRBJ1-4, with D possibly being TRBD1 (5 bases). From germline, CDR1 is SGHRS and CDR2 YFSETQ. The CDR3 is 14 amino acids. V lost 0 bases, J lost 10 bases, and 13 bases lay in between. The DNA for the CDR3 is TGCGCCAGCAGCTTGGAAGGGGACTCTGGAAAACTGTTTTTT. Protein sequence: CASSLEGDSGKLFF. The entire variable domain, with the rest obtained from reference TRBV5-1 and TRBJ1-4, is as follows: KAGVTQTPRYLIKTRGQQVTLSCSPISGHRSVSWYQQTPGQGLQFLFEYFSETQRNKGNFPGRFSGRQFSNSRSEMNVSTLELGDSALYLCASSLEGDSGKLFFGSGTQLSVL.

This chain links TRBV3-1 (or the pseudogene TRBV3-2) with TRBJ2-1; D perhaps matches TRBD2 (6 bases). Trimming shortened V by 1 base and J by 0 bases, and 13 bases separated the two germline ends. The CDR3 sequence is 17 residues long. Germline V CDR1 and CDR2: LGHDT, YNNKEL (reference sequence). The CDR3 nucleotides are TGTGCCAGCAGCCAAGTGTTCGGGGGTAGCTCCTACAATGAGCAGTTCTTC. Translated: CASSQVFGGSSYNEQFF.